Described below is a single TCR beta chain sequence and its context. The assay was immunoSEQ multiplex PCR, and TCRdb's table has in-frame clones only and misses some. The sample includes approximately 120,000 clones, around 83% seen only once; the top ten take 15% to 20%. The CDR3 is made up of 13 amino acids. V dropped 7 bases and J dropped 3 bases, with 10 bases sitting between them. The germline V gene has CDR1 SNHLY and CDR2 FYNNEI. The data derive from a study of blood T cell repertoires in COVID-19. At the level of the study: Samples taken during acute and convalescent COVID-19 were collected in the United States, Italy and Spain.

The specimen sequenced was PBMCs or T cells enriched from blood (not recorded which). This receptor was taken from a man aged 25-45 years who had recovered from COVID-19. This sequence joins TRBV2 and TRBJ2-4; D remains ambiguous. The CDR3 DNA reads TGTGCCAGCACCCAGGATATCAAAAACATTCAGTACTTC. Its translation is CASTQDIKNIQYF.